This T cell receptor beta chain was captured in a study of control samples from healthy donors and cancer patients. This clone was detected only a few times. Using immunoSEQ multiplex PCR, the repertoire was profiled, and TCRdb retains in-frame clones only, with some absent. The table lists about 250,000 clones, around 79% of them singletons. This CDR3 contains 14 residues. V was shortened by 2 bases and J by 6 bases, with 12 bases between the two germline ends. CDR1 is SGHTA, CDR2 FQGTGA, per germline. The sequence came from a woman aged 55-69 years with lung cancer. The sequenced sample consisted of PBMCs. The chain joins TRBV7-3 to TRBJ2-3; D perhaps matches TRBD2 (5 bases). The CDR3 DNA reads TGTGCCAGCAGCTTAGGGAGCGCGACGGATACGCAGTATTTT. This encodes CASSLGSATDTQYF.